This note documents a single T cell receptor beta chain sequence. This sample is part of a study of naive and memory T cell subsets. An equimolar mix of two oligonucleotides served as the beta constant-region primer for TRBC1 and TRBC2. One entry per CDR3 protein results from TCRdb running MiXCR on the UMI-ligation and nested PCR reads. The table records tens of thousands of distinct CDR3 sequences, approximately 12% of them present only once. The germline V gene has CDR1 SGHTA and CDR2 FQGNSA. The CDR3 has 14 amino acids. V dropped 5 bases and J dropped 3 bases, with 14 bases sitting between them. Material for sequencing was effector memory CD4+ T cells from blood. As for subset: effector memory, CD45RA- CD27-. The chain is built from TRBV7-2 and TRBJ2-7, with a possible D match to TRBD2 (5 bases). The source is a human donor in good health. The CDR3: CASSPGRGSYEQYF. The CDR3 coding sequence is TGTGCCAGCAGCCCCGGCCGGGGTAGCTACGAGCAGTACTTC.